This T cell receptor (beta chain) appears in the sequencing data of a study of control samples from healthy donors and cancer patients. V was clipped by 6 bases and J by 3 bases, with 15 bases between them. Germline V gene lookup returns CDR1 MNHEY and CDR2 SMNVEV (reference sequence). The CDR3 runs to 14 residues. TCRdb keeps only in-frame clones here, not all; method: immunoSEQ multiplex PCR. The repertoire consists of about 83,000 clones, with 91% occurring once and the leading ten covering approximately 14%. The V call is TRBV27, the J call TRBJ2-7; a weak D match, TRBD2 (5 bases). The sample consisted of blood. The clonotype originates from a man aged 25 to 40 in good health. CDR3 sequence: CASSPGSGGYEQYF. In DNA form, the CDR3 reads TGTGCCAGCAGCCCGGGGTCCGGTGGCTACGAGCAGTACTTC.